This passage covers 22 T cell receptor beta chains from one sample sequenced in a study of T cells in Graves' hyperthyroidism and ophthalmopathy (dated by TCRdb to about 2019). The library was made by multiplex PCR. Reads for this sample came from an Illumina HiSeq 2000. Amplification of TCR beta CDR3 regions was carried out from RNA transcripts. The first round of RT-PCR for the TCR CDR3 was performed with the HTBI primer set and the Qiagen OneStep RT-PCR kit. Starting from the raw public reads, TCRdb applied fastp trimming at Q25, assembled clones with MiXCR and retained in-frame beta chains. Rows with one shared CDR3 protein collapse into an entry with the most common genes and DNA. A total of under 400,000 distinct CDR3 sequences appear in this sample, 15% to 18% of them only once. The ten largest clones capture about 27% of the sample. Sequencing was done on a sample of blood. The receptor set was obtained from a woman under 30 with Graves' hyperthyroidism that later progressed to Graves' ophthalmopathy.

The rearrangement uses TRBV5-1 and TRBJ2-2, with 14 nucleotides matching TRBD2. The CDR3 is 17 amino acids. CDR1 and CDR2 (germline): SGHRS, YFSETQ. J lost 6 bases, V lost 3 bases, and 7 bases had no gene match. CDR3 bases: TGCGCCAGCAGCTCCACCGGGACTAGCGGGAGTGCCGGGGAGCTGTTTTTT. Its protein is CASSSTGTSGSAGELFF. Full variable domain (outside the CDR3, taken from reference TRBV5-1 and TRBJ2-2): KAGVTQTPRYLIKTRGQQVTLSCSPISGHRSVSWYQQTPGQGLQFLFEYFSETQRNKGNFPGRFSGRQFSNSRSEMNVSTLELGDSALYLCASSSTGTSGSAGELFFGEGSRLTVL.

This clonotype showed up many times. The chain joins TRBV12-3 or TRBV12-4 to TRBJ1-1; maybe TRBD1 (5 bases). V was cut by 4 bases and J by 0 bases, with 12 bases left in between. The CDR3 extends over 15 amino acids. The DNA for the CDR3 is TGTGCCAGCAGTTCCGGGGACGTTATGAACACTGAAGCTTTCTTT. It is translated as CASSSGDVMNTEAFF.

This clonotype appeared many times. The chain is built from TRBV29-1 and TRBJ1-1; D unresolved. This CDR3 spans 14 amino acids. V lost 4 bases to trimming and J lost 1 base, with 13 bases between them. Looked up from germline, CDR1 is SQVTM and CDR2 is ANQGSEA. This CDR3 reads CSVGSARQNTEAFF. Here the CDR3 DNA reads TGCAGCGTTGGAAGCGCTCGGCAGAACACTGAAGCTTTCTTT.

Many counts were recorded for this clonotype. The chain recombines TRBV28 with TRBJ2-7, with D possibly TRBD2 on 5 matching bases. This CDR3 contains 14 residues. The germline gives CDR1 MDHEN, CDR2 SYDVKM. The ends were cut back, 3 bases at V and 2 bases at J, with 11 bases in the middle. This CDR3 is CASSFGRAPYEQYF. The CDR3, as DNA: TGTGCCAGCAGTTTCGGGCGGGCTCCCTACGAGCAGTACTTC.

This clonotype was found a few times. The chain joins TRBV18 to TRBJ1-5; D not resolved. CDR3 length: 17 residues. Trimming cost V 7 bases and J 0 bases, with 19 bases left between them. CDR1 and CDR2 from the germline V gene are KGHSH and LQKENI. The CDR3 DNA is TGTGCCAGCTTACCCCCAGGACCGACGTATAGCAATCAGCCCCAGCATTTT. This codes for CASLPPGPTYSNQPQHF.

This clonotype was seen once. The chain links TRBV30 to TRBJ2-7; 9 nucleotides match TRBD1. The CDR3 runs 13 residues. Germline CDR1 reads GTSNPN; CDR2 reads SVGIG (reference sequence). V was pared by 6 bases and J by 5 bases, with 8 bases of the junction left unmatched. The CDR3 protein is CACLGTGNNEQYF. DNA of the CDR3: TGTGCCTGTTTAGGGACAGGGAACAACGAGCAGTACTTC.

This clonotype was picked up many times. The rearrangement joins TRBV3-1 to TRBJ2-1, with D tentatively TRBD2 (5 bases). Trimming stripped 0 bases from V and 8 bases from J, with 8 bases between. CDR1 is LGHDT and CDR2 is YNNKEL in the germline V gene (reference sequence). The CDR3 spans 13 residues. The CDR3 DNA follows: TGTGCCAGCAGCCAAGATCGACTATATGAGCAGTTCTTC. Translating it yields CASSQDRLYEQFF.

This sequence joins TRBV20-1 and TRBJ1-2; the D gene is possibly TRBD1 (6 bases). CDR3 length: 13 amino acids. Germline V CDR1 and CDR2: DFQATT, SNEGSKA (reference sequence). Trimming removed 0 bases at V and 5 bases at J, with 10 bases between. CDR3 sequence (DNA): TGCAGTGCTAGAGATCAGGGGAGGTATGGCTACACCTTC. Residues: CSARDQGRYGYTF.

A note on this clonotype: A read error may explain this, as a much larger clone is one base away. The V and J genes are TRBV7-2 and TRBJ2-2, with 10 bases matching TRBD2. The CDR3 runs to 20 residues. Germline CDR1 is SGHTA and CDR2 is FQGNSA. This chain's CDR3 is CASRGDTSLAQREGTGEPFF. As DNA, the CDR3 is TGTGCCAGCAGAGGGGACACCAGCCTGGCTCAGCGGGAGGGCACCGGGGAGCCGTTTTTT.

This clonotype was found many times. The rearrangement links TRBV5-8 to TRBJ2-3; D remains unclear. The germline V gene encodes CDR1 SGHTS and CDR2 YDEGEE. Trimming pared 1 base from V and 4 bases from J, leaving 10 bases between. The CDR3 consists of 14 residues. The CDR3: CASSLKVEADTQYF. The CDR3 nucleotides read TGTGCCAGCAGCTTGAAAGTTGAGGCAGATACGCAGTATTTT. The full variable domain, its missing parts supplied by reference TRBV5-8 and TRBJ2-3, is EAGVTQSPTHLIKTRGQQATLRCSPISGHTSVYWYQQALGLGLQFLLWYDEGEERNRGNFPPRFSGRQFPNYSSELNVNALELEDSALYLCASSLKVEADTQYFGPGTRLTVL.

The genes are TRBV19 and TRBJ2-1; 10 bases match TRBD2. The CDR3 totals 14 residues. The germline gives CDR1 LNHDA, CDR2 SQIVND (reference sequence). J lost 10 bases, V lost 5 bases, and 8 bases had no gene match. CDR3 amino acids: CASSSPGLANEQFF. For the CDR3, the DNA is TGTGCCAGTAGTTCACCGGGACTAGCGAACGAGCAGTTCTTC.

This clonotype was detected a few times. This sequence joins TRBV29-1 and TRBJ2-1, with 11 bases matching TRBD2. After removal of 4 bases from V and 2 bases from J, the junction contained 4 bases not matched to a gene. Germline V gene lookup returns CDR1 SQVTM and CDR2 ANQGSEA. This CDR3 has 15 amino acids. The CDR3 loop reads CSVGLAGRTYNEQFF. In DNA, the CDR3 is TGCAGCGTTGGACTAGCGGGAAGGACCTACAATGAGCAGTTCTTC.

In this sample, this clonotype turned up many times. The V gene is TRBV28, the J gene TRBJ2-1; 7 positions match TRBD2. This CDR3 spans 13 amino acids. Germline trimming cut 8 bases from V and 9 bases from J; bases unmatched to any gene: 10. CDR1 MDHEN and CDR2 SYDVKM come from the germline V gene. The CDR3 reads CASGPLASGEQFF. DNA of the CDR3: TGTGCCAGCGGACCACTAGCGTCGGGTGAGCAGTTCTTC. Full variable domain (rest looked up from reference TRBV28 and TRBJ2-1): DVKVTQSSRYLVKRTGEKVFLECVQDMDHENMFWYRQDPGLGLRLIYFSYDVKMKEKGDIPEGYSVSREKKERFSLILESASTNQTSMYLCASGPLASGEQFFGPGTRLTVL.

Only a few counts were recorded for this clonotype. CDR3 in amino acids: CASSQDRGEDPYNEQFF. The CDR3 nucleotides read TGTGCCAGCAGCCAAGATCGTGGGGAGGACCCTTACAATGAGCAGTTCTTC. The chain joins TRBV3-1 to TRBJ2-1, with a weak D call TRBD2 (6 bases). Trimming took off 0 bases at V and 4 bases at J, with 16 bases between the two ends. Looked up from germline, CDR1 is LGHDT and CDR2 is YNNKEL (reference sequence). This CDR3 is 17 amino acids long.

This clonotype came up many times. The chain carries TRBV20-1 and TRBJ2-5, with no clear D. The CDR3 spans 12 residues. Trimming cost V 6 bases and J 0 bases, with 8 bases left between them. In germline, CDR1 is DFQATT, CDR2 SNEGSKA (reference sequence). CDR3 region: CSAKRDQETQYF. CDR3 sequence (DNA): TGCAGTGCCAAAAGGGACCAAGAGACCCAGTACTTC.

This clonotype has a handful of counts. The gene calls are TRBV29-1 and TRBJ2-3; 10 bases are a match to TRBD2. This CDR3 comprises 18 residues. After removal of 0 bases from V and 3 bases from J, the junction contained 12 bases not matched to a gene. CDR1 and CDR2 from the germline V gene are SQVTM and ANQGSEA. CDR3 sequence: CSVEDIGLAGVGTDTQYF. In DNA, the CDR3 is TGCAGCGTTGAAGATATAGGGCTAGCGGGAGTGGGGACAGATACGCAGTATTTT.

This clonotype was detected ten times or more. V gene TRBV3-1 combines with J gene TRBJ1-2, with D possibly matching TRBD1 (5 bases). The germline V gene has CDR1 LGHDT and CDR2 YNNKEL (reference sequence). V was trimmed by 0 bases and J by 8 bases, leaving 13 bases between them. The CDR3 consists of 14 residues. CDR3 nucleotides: TGTGCCAGCAGCCAAGATGGCGGGACGGAGGGCTACACCTTC. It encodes CASSQDGGTEGYTF. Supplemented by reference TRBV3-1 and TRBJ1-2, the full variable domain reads DTAVSQTPKYLVTQMGNDKSIKCEQNLGHDTMYWYKQDSKKFLKIMFSYNNKELIINETVPNRFSPKSPDKAHLNLHINSLELGDSAVYFCASSQDGGTEGYTFGSGTRLTVV.

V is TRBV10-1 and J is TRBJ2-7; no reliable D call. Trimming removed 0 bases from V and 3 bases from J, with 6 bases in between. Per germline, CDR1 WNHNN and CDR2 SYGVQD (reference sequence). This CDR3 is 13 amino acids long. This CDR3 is CASSESSDYEQYF. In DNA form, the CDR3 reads TGCGCCAGCAGTGAGTCGTCGGACTACGAGCAGTACTTC.

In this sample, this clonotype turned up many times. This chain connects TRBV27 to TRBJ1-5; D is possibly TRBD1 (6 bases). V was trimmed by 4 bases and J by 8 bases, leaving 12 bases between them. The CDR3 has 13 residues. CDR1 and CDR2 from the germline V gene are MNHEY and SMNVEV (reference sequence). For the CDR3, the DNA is TGTGCCAGCAGTTCTCGCGGGGGCAAGCCCCAGCATTTT. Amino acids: CASSSRGGKPQHF.

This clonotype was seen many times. CDR3 sequence: CASSAVAGGDYGYTF. For the CDR3, the DNA is TGCGCCAGCAGCGCGGTCGCAGGGGGAGACTATGGCTACACCTTC. The rearrangement links TRBV5-1 to TRBJ1-2, with 7 bases aligning to TRBD1. The trim removed 4 bases at V and 3 bases at J, leaving 9 bases unmatched. The CDR3 runs to 15 residues. Germline V CDR1 and CDR2: SGHRS, YFSETQ. The full variable domain, with the rest looked up from reference TRBV5-1 and TRBJ1-2, is KAGVTQTPRYLIKTRGQQVTLSCSPISGHRSVSWYQQTPGQGLQFLFEYFSETQRNKGNFPGRFSGRQFSNSRSEMNVSTLELGDSALYLCASSAVAGGDYGYTFGSGTRLTVV.

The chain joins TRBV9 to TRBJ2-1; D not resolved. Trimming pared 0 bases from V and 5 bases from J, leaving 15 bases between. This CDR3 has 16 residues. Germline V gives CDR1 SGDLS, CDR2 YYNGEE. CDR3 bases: TGTGCCAGCAGCGTAGGCCTCTCCCCCAACAACAATGAGCAGTTCTTC. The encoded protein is CASSVGLSPNNNEQFF.

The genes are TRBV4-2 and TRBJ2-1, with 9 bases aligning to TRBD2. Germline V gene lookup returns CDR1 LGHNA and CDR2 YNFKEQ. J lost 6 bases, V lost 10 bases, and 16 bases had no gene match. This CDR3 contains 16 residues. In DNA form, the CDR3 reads TGTGCCACCTATTCCCAAGGTAGCGGGAGAATCAATGAGCAGTTCTTC. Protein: CATYSQGSGRINEQFF.